These 21 T cell receptor beta chains were all obtained from the same sample, sequenced in a study of shared clonotypes between healthy human individuals. Clones were sequenced by immunoSEQ multiplex PCR, and TCRdb holds only the in-frame ones, with some missing. Among roughly 2.2 million clones listed, about nine tenths were seen once. The specimen was naive CD4+ T cells from PBMCs. Specified subset: CD45RA+ positively selected. The source of these receptors is a man younger than 35 in good health. Some clones in this sample may be carry-over from other donors' samples.

The rearrangement uses TRBV18 and TRBJ1-2; D is perhaps TRBD1 (5 bases). This CDR3 spans 14 amino acids. The V gene lost 2 bases and the J gene lost 6 bases, with 13 bases spanning the gap. Germline V CDR1 and CDR2: KGHSH, LQKENI. The CDR3 is CASSPGGTGHGYTF. CDR3 in DNA: TGTGCCAGCTCACCAGGGGGAACCGGCCATGGCTACACCTTC.

The J gene is TRBJ2-6, the V gene TRBV25-1; possible D gene TRBD1, 6 bases. From germline, CDR1 is MGHDK and CDR2 SYGVNS. There are 18 residues in the CDR3. Trimming took 8 bases from V and 0 from J, leaving 20 bases between them. The CDR3 nucleotides read TGTGCCAGCCCCACGTTCAGGACAGCGCTCTCTGGGGCCAACGTCCTGACTTTC. This codes for CASPTFRTALSGANVLTF. The full variable domain, with the rest looked up from reference TRBV25-1 and TRBJ2-6, is EADIYQTPRYLVIGTGKKITLECSQTMGHDKMYWYQQDPGMELHLIHYSYGVNSTEKGDLSSESTVSRIRTEHFPLTLESARPSHTSQYLCASPTFRTALSGANVLTFGAGSRLTVL.

This clone was recorded only once. Other DNA sequences in this specimen translate into the identical CDR3. The chain combines TRBV5-1 with TRBJ2-7, with D perhaps TRBD2 (5 bases). CDR1 SGHRS and CDR2 YFSETQ come from the germline V gene. Trimming left V 0 bases short and J 0 bases short, with 10 bases between. This CDR3 comprises 15 residues. The CDR3 DNA reads as TGCGCCAGCAGCTTGGGAGGGTCAAGCTCCTACGAGCAGTACTTC. It encodes CASSLGGSSSYEQYF.

The V and J genes are TRBV18 and TRBJ1-2; 8 nucleotides line up with TRBD1. Unmatched junction bases numbered 8, after V lost 3 bases and J lost 5 bases. The CDR3 contains 15 residues. CDR1 is KGHSH and CDR2 is LQKENI in the germline V gene. The chain's CDR3 is CASSPQTGELYGYTF. The CDR3 region has the DNA TGTGCCAGCTCACCGCAGACAGGGGAACTTTATGGCTACACCTTC.

The rearrangement links TRBV9 to TRBJ2-5; D is unclear. The CDR3 is 14 amino acids. Trimming left V 3 bases short and J 3 bases short, with 12 bases between. CDR1 and CDR2 from the germline V gene are SGDLS and YYNGEE. CDR3 region: CASSAWSGEETQYF. The DNA of the CDR3 is TGTGCCAGCAGCGCATGGTCCGGCGAAGAGACCCAGTACTTC.

V usage is TRBV7-7 and J usage is TRBJ2-3; 14 bases line up with TRBD2. This CDR3 has 16 residues. The junction had 5 bases not matched to a gene; V was cut back by 5 bases and J by 4 bases. CDR1 is SSHAT and CDR2 is FNYEAQ in the germline V gene (reference sequence). The CDR3 sequence is CASSRGGLAGADTQYF. The DNA of the CDR3 is TGTGCCAGCAGCAGGGGGGGACTAGCGGGAGCAGATACGCAGTATTTT.

The rearrangement uses TRBV7-2 and TRBJ2-3, with D possibly matching TRBD2 (5 bases). The CDR3 consists of 14 residues. In germline, CDR1 is SGHTA, CDR2 FQGNSA. V shed 10 bases and J shed 4 bases, with 18 bases lying between them. CDR3 DNA sequence: TGTGCCACCACCCGGGATAACGGGGCAGATACGCAGTATTTT. This translates into CATTRDNGADTQYF.

V gene TRBV30 combines with J gene TRBJ1-2; D is perhaps TRBD1 (6 bases). Germline loops: CDR1 GTSNPN, CDR2 SVGIG (reference sequence). The CDR3 consists of 16 residues. With 3 bases removed from V and 3 bases from J, the gap between germline ends came to 20 bases. CDR3 DNA: TGTGCCTGGAGCGATCGGGGGGGCAGGGGATACTATGGCTACACCTTC. It specifies CAWSDRGGRGYYGYTF.

This chain joins TRBV10-3 and TRBJ2-7; D remains unclear. This CDR3 region has 15 residues. Germline values: CDR1 ENHRY, CDR2 SYGVKD. V was trimmed by 3 bases and J by 1 base, leaving 13 bases between them. CDR3 DNA: TGTGCCATCAGTGACCCGACGGGCCCATCCTACGAGCAGTACTTC. This encodes CAISDPTGPSYEQYF.

The gene calls are TRBV2 and TRBJ2-7; 9 bases are a match to TRBD2. The V gene's germline CDR1 is SNHLY and CDR2 FYNNEI. V lost 2 bases, J lost 6 bases, and 8 bases stayed unmatched. The CDR3 runs 15 residues. CDR3: CASSELGTSLPEQYF. The DNA of the CDR3 is TGTGCCAGCAGTGAACTTGGGACTAGCCTTCCCGAGCAGTACTTC.

To note about this clone: At the DNA level, this CDR3 is encoded by other sequences in the same sample as well. The rearrangement uses TRBV2 and TRBJ1-1, with TRBD1 matching over 10 bases. The length of the CDR3 is 13 residues. V was clipped by 4 bases and J by 4 bases; unmatched bases: 0. Germline CDR1 is SNHLY and CDR2 is FYNNEI. The CDR3, as DNA: TGTGCCAGCAGTGGGACAGGGGGCACTGAAGCTTTCTTT. It translates to CASSGTGGTEAFF.

This chain joins TRBV4-2 and TRBJ2-2; 7 nucleotides agree with TRBD2. This CDR3 is 16 amino acids long. Germline assignment: CDR1 LGHNA and CDR2 YNFKEQ. Unmatched junction bases numbered 6, after V lost 1 base and J lost 4 bases. CDR3 sequence (DNA): TGTGCCAGCAGCCAAGCCGGGACTATGACCACCGGGGAGCTGTTTTTT. Amino acids: CASSQAGTMTTGELFF.

CDR3 DNA: TGTGCCAGCAGTCCCACCCTTGGGACAGTCCCTAGGGAGACCCAGTACTTC. Residues: CASSPTLGTVPRETQYF. V is TRBV25-1 and J is TRBJ2-5; 7 nucleotides match TRBD1. V shed 5 bases and J 5 bases; nucleotides not matched to a gene: 17. Germline CDR1 MGHDK, CDR2 SYGVNS. The length of the CDR3 is 17 residues. The whole variable domain, remainder taken from reference TRBV25-1 and TRBJ2-5, is EADIYQTPRYLVIGTGKKITLECSQTMGHDKMYWYQQDPGMELHLIHYSYGVNSTEKGDLSSESTVSRIRTEHFPLTLESARPSHTSQYLCASSPTLGTVPRETQYFGPGTRLLVL.

The chain is built from TRBV7-2 and TRBJ2-7; TRBD2 matches 7 bases. This CDR3 contains 17 residues. Germline assignment: CDR1 SGHTA and CDR2 FQGNSA. The V gene end was trimmed by 5 bases and the J gene end by 2 bases; junction bases not matched to a gene: 15. This CDR3 is CASSRQLTREATYEQYF. CDR3 sequence (DNA): TGTGCCAGCAGCCGCCAGCTCACCCGGGAGGCCACCTACGAGCAGTACTTC. The variable domain in full, completed from reference TRBV7-2 and TRBJ2-7, reads GAGVSQSPSNKVTEKGKDVELRCDPISGHTALYWYRQSLGQGLEFLIYFQGNSAPDKSGLPSDRFSAERTGGSVSTLTIQRTQQEDSAVYLCASSRQLTREATYEQYFGPGTRLTVT.

J is TRBJ1-4 and V is TRBV28; D remains ambiguous. Deletions cut 6 bases from V and 1 base from J, with 24 bases between. The CDR3 spans 19 residues. Germline V CDR1 and CDR2: MDHEN, SYDVKM. The CDR3 loop is CASSPQRGSTLLTNEKLFF. The CDR3 DNA reads TGTGCCAGCAGCCCCCAGCGCGGCTCGACCCTCTTAACTAATGAAAAACTGTTTTTT.

The J gene is TRBJ2-1, the V gene TRBV18; the D call may be TRBD1 or TRBD2 (5 bases each). Deletions cut 3 bases from V and 8 bases from J, with 14 bases between. The V gene's germline CDR1 is KGHSH and CDR2 LQKENI. This CDR3 comprises 14 residues. The chain's CDR3 is CASSPSEGPHEQFF. In nucleotides, the CDR3 is TGTGCCAGCTCACCCTCCGAGGGGCCCCATGAGCAGTTCTTC.

This sequence joins TRBV29-1 and TRBJ2-1, with 12 bases that match TRBD2. Germline CDR1 reads SQVTM; CDR2 reads ANQGSEA. The CDR3 contains 15 residues. Trimming removed 5 bases from V and 10 bases from J; junction bases left unmatched: 12. The CDR3 bases are TGCAGCGTTCTTGGACTAGCGGGGCCCGGGGAGGAGCAGTTCTTC. Translated, it gives CSVLGLAGPGEEQFF.

A word on this clone: Within the sample, other DNA sequences also encode this same CDR3. J is TRBJ2-3 and V is TRBV7-9, with D perhaps being TRBD1 or TRBD2 (5 bases each). Trimming shortened V by 3 bases and J by 2 bases, and 9 bases separated the two germline ends. This CDR3 is 14 amino acids long. Per germline, CDR1 SEHNR and CDR2 FQNEAQ (reference sequence). The chain's CDR3 is CASSFTGATDTQYF. The DNA for the CDR3 is TGTGCCAGCAGCTTCACCGGGGCCACAGATACGCAGTATTTT. Full variable domain (remainder filled in from reference TRBV7-9 and TRBJ2-3): DTGVSQNPRHKITKRGQNVTFRCDPISEHNRLYWYRQTLGQGPEFLTYFQNEAQLEKSRLLSDRFSAERPKGSFSTLEIQRTEQGDSAMYLCASSFTGATDTQYFGPGTRLTVL.

The chain is built from TRBV7-2 and TRBJ1-2; tentative D call: TRBD1 (5 bases). V was clipped by 5 bases and J by 6 bases, with 16 bases between them. The CDR3 loop spans 14 amino acids. Germline-derived CDR1 and CDR2 are SGHTA and FQGNSA. CDR3 in DNA: TGTGCCAGCAGCCCGTTTGGGGGGATAGATGGCTACACCTTC. This translates into CASSPFGGIDGYTF.

The chain recombines TRBV30 with TRBJ2-5, with TRBD1 matching 7 bases. The CDR3 length is 14 residues. CDR1 and CDR2 from the germline V gene are GTSNPN and SVGIG (reference sequence). V shed 5 bases, J shed 1 base, and the junction held 7 bases outside the gene matches. CDR3 bases: TGTGCCTGGGACCTAGGGACAGCCCAAGAGACCCAGTACTTC. This sequence encodes CAWDLGTAQETQYF.

The V gene is TRBV7-8, the J gene TRBJ2-7, with no clear D. The length of the CDR3 is 14 residues. With 3 bases removed from V and 3 bases from J, the gap between germline ends came to 12 bases. Germline-derived CDR1 and CDR2 are SGHVS and FQNEAQ. The CDR3 region is CASSFEQQNYEQYF. The CDR3 DNA reads as TGTGCCAGCAGCTTTGAGCAACAGAACTACGAGCAGTACTTC.